The 14 T cell receptor beta chains in this list originate from one sample, sequenced in a study of blood T cell repertoires in COVID-19. The repertoire was sequenced with immunoSEQ multiplex PCR; TCRdb's copy has only in-frame clones and lacks some. The data contain just under 90,000 clones, about two thirds of them singletons. Sequenced material: peripheral blood. Receptor source: a woman older than 75 with acute or convalescent COVID-19.

The chain joins TRBV2 to TRBJ1-2; the D is unclear. CDR3 size: 12 residues. V was shortened by 4 bases and J by 4 bases, with 7 bases between the two germline ends. Germline V lookup: CDR1 SNHLY, CDR2 FYNNEI. Here the CDR3 reads CASSVGGYGYTF. The CDR3 DNA follows: TGTGCCAGCAGTGTCGGAGGCTATGGCTACACCTTC.

This CDR3 reads CASSLGQGPMNTEAFF. In nucleotides, the CDR3 is TGTGCCAGCAGCTTGGGACAGGGACCCATGAACACTGAAGCTTTCTTT. This chain links TRBV11-2 with TRBJ1-1; 9 bases are a match to TRBD1. Per germline, CDR1 SGHAT and CDR2 FQNNGV. J gave up 0 bases and V 3 bases, and 5 bases lay outside the gene matches. The CDR3 contains 16 residues.

A few counts support this clone. CDR3 DNA: TGTGCCAGCAGCGTAGGGGTTAGCGGCACAGATACGCAGTATTTT. This encodes CASSVGVSGTDTQYF. This chain connects TRBV9 to TRBJ2-3; D possibly corresponds to TRBD2 (5 bases). Trimming removed 0 bases from V and 1 base from J, with 9 bases in between. The CDR3 contains 15 residues. In germline, CDR1 is SGDLS, CDR2 YYNGEE. The full variable domain, rest sourced from reference TRBV9 and TRBJ2-3, is DSGVTQTPKHLITATGQRVTLRCSPRSGDLSVYWYQQSLDQGLQFLIQYYNGEERAKGNILERFSAQQFPDLHSELNLSSLELGDSALYFCASSVGVSGTDTQYFGPGTRLTVL.

This chain uses TRBV30 with TRBJ1-1; 7 nucleotides agree with TRBD1. The CDR3 runs 11 residues. Unmatched junction bases numbered 2, after V lost 2 bases and J lost 8 bases. Germline V gene lookup returns CDR1 GTSNPN and CDR2 SVGIG (reference sequence). The CDR3 DNA is TGTGCCTGGAGTACGACAGGGGAAGCTTTCTTT. Translation gives CAWSTTGEAFF.

This chain connects TRBV4-2 to TRBJ1-4; D unclear. Trimming left V 1 base short and J 3 bases short, with 6 bases between. Per the germline V gene, CDR1 is LGHNA and CDR2 is YNFKEQ. The CDR3 runs to 14 residues. CDR3 sequence: CASSQVLSNEKLFF. The CDR3 bases are TGTGCCAGCAGCCAAGTCCTGTCTAATGAAAAACTGTTTTTT.

The rearrangement uses TRBV5-1 and TRBJ2-3; D uncertain. Germline loops: CDR1 SGHRS, CDR2 YFSETQ. This CDR3 contains 15 residues. The ends were cut back, 7 bases at V and 0 bases at J, with 15 bases in the middle. CDR3 region: CASEDLAASTDTQYF. The CDR3 nucleotides read TGCGCCAGCGAAGACTTGGCGGCTAGCACAGATACGCAGTATTTT.

This clone occurred a few times. The chain combines TRBV28 with TRBJ1-5; D ambiguous. Per the germline V gene, CDR1 is MDHEN and CDR2 is SYDVKM. The V end lost 7 bases, the J end lost 0 bases, and 10 bases lay between the germline ends. The CDR3 loop spans 14 amino acids. CDR3 loop: CASNQGGSNQPQHF. The CDR3 DNA reads as TGTGCCAGCAACCAAGGCGGTAGCAATCAGCCCCAGCATTTT.

The V and J genes are TRBV18 and TRBJ1-1; 8 bases agree with TRBD1. Germline V gives CDR1 KGHSH, CDR2 LQKENI. This CDR3 has 17 residues. The V gene end was trimmed by 6 bases and the J gene end by 4 bases; junction bases not matched to a gene: 16. This CDR3 reads CASSPQRQGLGSTEAFF. CDR3 DNA: TGTGCCAGCTCGCCTCAAAGACAGGGGCTAGGAAGCACTGAAGCTTTCTTT. Using reference TRBV18 and TRBJ1-1 for the parts outside the CDR3, the full variable domain is NAGVMQNPRHLVRRRGQEARLRCSPMKGHSHVYWYRQLPEEGLKFMVYLQKENIIDESGMPKERFSAEFPKEGPSILRIQQVVRGDSAAYFCASSPQRQGLGSTEAFFGQGTRLTVV.

This chain uses TRBV11-2 with TRBJ1-2; possibly TRBD1 for D (6 bases). V shed 5 bases and J shed 3 bases, with 16 bases lying between them. The CDR3 is made up of 15 amino acids. The V gene's germline CDR1 is SGHAT and CDR2 FQNNGV. Written as DNA, the CDR3 is TGTGCCAGCAGCCGAAGGAAAGGGGGAGACTATGGCTACACCTTC. Encoded protein: CASSRRKGGDYGYTF.

V and J are TRBV5-4 and TRBJ2-5; weak D call: TRBD2 (5 bases). Trimming cost V 5 bases and J 2 bases, with 10 bases left between them. Looked up from germline, CDR1 is SGHNT and CDR2 is YYREEE (reference sequence). There are 13 residues in the CDR3. CDR3 in amino acids: CASRGGSQETQYF. CDR3 sequence (DNA): TGTGCCAGCAGAGGAGGTTCACAAGAGACCCAGTACTTC.

This chain joins TRBV9 and TRBJ1-2; TRBD1 might be the D (6 bases). The CDR3 covers 15 residues. Trimming left V 4 bases short and J 0 bases short, with 13 bases between. CDR1 and CDR2 from the germline V gene are SGDLS and YYNGEE. CDR3: CASSPGGATNYGYTF. CDR3 in DNA: TGTGCCAGCAGCCCGGGGGGGGCAACTAACTATGGCTACACCTTC.

J is TRBJ1-1 and V is TRBV6-5; D call uncertain. CDR1 and CDR2 from the germline V gene are MNHEY and SVGAGI. The CDR3 runs 13 residues. V was trimmed by 2 bases and J by 3 bases, leaving 7 bases between them. CDR3 DNA sequence: TGTGCCAGCAGTTACGTTAGTGACACTGAAGCTTTCTTT. This sequence encodes CASSYVSDTEAFF.

The chain carries TRBV7-2 and TRBJ1-6; D remains ambiguous. Trimming took 2 bases from V and 6 from J, leaving 8 bases between them. The CDR3 loop spans 14 amino acids. The germline V gene encodes CDR1 SGHTA and CDR2 FQGNSA. The CDR3 spells CASSLRHSNSPLHF. CDR3 nucleotides: TGTGCCAGCAGCTTAAGGCACAGTAATTCACCCCTCCACTTT.

On this clone: Other DNA variants within this sample encode the same CDR3. The chain carries TRBV6-6 and TRBJ1-1, with 8 bases aligning to TRBD1. V lost 2 bases and J lost 4; bases outside the gene matches: 3. The CDR3 extends over 14 amino acids. Germline lookup yields CDR1 MNHNY and CDR2 SVGAGI (reference sequence). The CDR3: CASSYAGGRTEAFF. Here the CDR3 DNA reads TGTGCCAGCAGTTACGCAGGGGGCCGCACTGAAGCTTTCTTT.